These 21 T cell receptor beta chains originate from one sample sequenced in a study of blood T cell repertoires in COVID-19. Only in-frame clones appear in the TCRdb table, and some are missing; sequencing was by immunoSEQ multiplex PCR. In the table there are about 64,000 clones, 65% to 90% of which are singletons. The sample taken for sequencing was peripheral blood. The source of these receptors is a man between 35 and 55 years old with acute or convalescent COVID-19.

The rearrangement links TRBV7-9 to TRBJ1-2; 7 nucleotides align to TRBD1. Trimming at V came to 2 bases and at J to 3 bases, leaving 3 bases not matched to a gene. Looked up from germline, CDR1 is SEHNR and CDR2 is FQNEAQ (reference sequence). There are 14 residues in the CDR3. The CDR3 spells CASSLTQGDYGYTF. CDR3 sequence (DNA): TGTGCCAGCAGCTTAACGCAGGGGGACTATGGCTACACCTTC.

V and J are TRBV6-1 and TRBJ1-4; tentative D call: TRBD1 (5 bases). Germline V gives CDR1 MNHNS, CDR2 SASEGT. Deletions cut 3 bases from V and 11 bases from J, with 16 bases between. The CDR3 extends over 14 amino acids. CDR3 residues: CASSDRAGGGKLFF. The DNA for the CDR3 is TGTGCCAGCAGTGACCGTGCTGGGGGGGGGAAACTGTTTTTT.

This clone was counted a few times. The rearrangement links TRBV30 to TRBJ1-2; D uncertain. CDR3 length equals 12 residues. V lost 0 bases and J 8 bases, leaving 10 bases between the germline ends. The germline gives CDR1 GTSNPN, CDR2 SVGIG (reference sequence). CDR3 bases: TGTGCCTGGAGTGTACACGGGAACGGCTACACCTTC. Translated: CAWSVHGNGYTF.

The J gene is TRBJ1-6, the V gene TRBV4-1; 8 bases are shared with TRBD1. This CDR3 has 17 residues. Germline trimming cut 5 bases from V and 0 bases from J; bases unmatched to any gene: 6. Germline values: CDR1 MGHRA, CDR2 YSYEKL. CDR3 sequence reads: CASSSPGGASYNSPLHF. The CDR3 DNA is TGCGCCAGCAGCTCCCCAGGGGGCGCCTCCTATAATTCACCCCTCCACTTT.

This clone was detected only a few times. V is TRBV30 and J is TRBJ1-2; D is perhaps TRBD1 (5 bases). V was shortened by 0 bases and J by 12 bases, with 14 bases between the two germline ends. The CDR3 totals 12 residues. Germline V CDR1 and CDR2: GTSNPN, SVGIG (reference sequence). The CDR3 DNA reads TGTGCCTGGAGTGTACAGAACAGGTTAAACACCTTC. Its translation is CAWSVQNRLNTF.

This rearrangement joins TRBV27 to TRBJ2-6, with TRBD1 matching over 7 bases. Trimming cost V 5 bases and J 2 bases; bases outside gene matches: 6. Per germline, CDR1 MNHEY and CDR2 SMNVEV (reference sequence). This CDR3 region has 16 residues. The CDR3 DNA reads TGTGCCAGCAGTAACCGACAGGGTACTGGGGCCAACGTCCTGACTTTC. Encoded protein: CASSNRQGTGANVLTF.

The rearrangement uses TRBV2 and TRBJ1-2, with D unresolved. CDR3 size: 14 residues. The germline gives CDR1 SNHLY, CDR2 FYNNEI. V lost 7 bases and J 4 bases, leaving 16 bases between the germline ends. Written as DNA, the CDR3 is TGTGCCAGCATCTTGAGCAACCCCGTCTATGGCTACACCTTC. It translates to CASILSNPVYGYTF.

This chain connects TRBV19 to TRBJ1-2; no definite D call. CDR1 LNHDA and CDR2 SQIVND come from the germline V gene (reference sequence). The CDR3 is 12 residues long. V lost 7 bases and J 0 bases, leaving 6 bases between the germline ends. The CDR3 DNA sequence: TGTGCCAGTATGGCCGCTAACTATGGCTACACCTTC. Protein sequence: CASMAANYGYTF.

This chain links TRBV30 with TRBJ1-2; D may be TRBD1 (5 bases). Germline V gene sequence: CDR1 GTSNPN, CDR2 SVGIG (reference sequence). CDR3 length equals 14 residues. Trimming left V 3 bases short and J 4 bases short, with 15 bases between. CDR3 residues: CAWRLTGVVYGYTF. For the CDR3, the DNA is TGTGCCTGGAGACTCACGGGGGTTGTCTATGGCTACACCTTC.

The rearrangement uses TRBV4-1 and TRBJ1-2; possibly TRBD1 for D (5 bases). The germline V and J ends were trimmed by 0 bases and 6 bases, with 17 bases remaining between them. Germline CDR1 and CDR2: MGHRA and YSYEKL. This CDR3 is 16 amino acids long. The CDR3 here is CASSQEGPGKGDGYTF. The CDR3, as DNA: TGCGCCAGCAGCCAAGAAGGTCCAGGGAAAGGGGATGGCTACACCTTC.

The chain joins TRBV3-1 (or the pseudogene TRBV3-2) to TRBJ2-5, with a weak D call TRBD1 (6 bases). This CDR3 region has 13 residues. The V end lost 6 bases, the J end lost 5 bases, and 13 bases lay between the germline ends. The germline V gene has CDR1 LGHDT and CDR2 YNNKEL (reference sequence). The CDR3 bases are TGTGCCAGCAGGGTGGGGGCTGTGGAGACCCAGTACTTC. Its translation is CASRVGAVETQYF.

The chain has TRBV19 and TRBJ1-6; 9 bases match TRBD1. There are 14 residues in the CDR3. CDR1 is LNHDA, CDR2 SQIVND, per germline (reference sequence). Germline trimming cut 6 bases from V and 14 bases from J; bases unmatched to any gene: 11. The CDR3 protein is CASSPSGQGYALHF. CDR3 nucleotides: TGTGCCAGTAGCCCGTCGGGACAGGGCTACGCCCTCCACTTT. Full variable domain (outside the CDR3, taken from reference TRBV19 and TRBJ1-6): DGGITQSPKYLFRKEGQNVTLSCEQNLNHDAMYWYRQDPGQGLRLIYYSQIVNDFQKGDIAEGYSVSREKKESFPLTVTSAQKNPTAFYLCASSPSGQGYALHFGNGTRLTVT.

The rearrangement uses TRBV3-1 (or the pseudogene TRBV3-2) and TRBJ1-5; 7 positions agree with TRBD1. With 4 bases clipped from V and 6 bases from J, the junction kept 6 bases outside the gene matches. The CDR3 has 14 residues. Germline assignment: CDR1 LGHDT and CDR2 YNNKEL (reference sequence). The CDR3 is CASSRIGGGQPQHF. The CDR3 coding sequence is TGTGCCAGCAGCCGAATAGGGGGCGGTCAGCCCCAGCATTTT.

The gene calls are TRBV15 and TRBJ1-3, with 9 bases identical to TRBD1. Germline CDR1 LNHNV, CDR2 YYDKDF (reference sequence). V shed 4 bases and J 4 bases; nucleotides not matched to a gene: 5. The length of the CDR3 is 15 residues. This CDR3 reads CATSTLGTGGNTIYF. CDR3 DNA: TGTGCCACCAGCACCCTCGGGACAGGGGGAAACACCATATATTTT.

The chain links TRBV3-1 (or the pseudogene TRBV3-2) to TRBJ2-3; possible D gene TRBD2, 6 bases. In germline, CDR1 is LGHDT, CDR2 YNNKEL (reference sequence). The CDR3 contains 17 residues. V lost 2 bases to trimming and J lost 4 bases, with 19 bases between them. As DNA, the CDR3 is TGTGCCAGCAGCCAAAGGAATCGCGGGGCTAGTCCAGATACGCAGTATTTT. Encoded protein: CASSQRNRGASPDTQYF.

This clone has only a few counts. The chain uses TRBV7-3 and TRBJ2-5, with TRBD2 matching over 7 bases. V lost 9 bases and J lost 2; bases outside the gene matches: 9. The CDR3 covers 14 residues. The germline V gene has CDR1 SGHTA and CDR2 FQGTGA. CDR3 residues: CAREAGRTQETQYF. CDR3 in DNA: TGTGCCAGAGAAGCGGGACGAACTCAAGAGACCCAGTACTTC. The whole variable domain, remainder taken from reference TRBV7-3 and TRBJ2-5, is GAGVSQTPSNKVTEKGKYVELRCDPISGHTALYWYRQSLGQGPEFLIYFQGTGAADDSGLPNDRFFAVRPEGSVSTLKIQRTERGDSAVYLCAREAGRTQETQYFGPGTRLLVL.

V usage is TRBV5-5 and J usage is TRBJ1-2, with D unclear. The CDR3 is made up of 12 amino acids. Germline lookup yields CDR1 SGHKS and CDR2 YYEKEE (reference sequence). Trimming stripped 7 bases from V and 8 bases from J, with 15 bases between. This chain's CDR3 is CASSSLGRGYTF. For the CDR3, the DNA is TGTGCCAGCTCCTCCTTGGGGAGAGGCTACACCTTC.

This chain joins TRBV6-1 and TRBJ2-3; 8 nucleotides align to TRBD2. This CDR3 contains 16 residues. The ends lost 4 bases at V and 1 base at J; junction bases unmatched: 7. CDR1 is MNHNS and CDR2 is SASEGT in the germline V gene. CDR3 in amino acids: CASSVQRGTRTDTQYF. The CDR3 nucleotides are TGTGCCAGCAGTGTCCAGCGGGGGACCCGCACAGATACGCAGTATTTT.

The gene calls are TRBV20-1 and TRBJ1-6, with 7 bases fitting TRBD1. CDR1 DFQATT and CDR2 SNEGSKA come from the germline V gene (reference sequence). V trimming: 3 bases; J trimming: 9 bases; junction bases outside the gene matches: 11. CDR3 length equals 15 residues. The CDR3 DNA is TGCAGTGCTAGTGGTCCCGGGACAGCGGCTTCACCCCTCCACTTT. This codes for CSASGPGTAASPLHF.

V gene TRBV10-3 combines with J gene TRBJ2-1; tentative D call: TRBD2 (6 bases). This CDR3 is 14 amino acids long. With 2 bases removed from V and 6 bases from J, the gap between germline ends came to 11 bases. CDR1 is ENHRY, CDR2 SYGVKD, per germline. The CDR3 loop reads CAISEPRTINEQFF. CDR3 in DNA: TGTGCCATCAGTGAGCCCAGGACTATCAATGAGCAGTTCTTC.

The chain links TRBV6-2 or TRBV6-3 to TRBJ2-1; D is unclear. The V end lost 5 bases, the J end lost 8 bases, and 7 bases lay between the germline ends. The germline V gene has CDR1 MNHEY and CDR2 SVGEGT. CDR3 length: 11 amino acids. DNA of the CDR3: TGTGCCAGCAGTCCAAATCATGAGCAGTTCTTC. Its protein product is CASSPNHEQFF.